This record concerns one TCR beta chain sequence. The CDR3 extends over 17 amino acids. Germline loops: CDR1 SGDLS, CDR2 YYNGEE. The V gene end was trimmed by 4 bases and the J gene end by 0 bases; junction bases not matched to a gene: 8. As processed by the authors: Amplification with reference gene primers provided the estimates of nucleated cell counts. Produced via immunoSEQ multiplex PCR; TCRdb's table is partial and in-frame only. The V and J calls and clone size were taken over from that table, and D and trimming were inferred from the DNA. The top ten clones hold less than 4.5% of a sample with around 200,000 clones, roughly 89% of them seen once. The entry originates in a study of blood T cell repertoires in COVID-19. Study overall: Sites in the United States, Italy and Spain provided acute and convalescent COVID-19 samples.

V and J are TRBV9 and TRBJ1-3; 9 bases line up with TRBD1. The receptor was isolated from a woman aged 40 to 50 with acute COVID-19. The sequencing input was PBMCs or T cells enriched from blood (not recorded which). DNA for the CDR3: TGTGCCAGCAGCCCGAGGGACAGGGCAATCTCTGGAAACACCATATATTTT. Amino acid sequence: CASSPRDRAISGNTIYF.